The rows below give T cell receptor beta chains drawn from one sample of a study of cytomegalovirus exposure and HLA in healthy donors. Using immunoSEQ multiplex PCR, the repertoire was profiled, and TCRdb retains in-frame clones only, with some absent. This sample carries 150,000 to 200,000 clones, 60% to 80% of them seen once, and the ten largest clones take about 14%. Sequenced sample: PBMCs. These receptors all come from a man in his fifties or sixties in good health and CMV-seropositive. The CDR3 runs from the conserved cysteine through the conserved F or W. Each record gives: J gene, V gene, D gene, clone size, CDR3 protein, CDR3 DNA. A D gene is named only where the DNA matches it firmly. Size is stated for part of the rows, as once, few or many counts, or as a class when the clone is expanded.

j_call: TRBJ1-3
v_call: TRBV29-1
d_call: .
clone_size: .
cdr3_aa: CSAGLTAGASTIYF
cdr3_nt: TGCAGCGCGGGCTTGACAGCGGGCGCCAGCACCATATATTTT

j_call: TRBJ2-7
v_call: TRBV28
d_call: TRBD1
clone_size: .
cdr3_aa: CASRRQGKGREQYF
cdr3_nt: TGTGCCAGCAGGCGACAGGGGAAAGGGCGCGAGCAGTACTTC

j_call: TRBJ2-2
v_call: TRBV6-5
d_call: .
clone_size: few
cdr3_aa: CASSYPGAGGELFF
cdr3_nt: TGTGCCAGCAGTTACCCAGGGGCCGGCGGGGAGCTGTTTTTT

j_call: TRBJ1-3
v_call: TRBV5-8
d_call: .
clone_size: few
cdr3_aa: CASSLGRGNTIYF
cdr3_nt: TGTGCCAGCAGCTTGGGGAGGGGAAACACCATATATTTT

j_call: TRBJ2-2
v_call: TRBV27
d_call: TRBD2
clone_size: .
cdr3_aa: CASSLTSGGEGELFF
cdr3_nt: TGTGCCAGCAGTTTAACTAGCGGGGGGGAGGGGGAGCTGTTTTTT

j_call: TRBJ1-5
v_call: TRBV19
d_call: .
clone_size: .
cdr3_aa: CASSRREGPNQPQHF
cdr3_nt: TGTGCCAGTAGTCGGAGGGAGGGCCCCAATCAGCCCCAGCATTTT

j_call: TRBJ2-1
v_call: TRBV9
d_call: TRBD2
clone_size: .
cdr3_aa: CASSPFLAGEYNEQFF
cdr3_nt: TGTGCCAGCAGCCCCTTTCTAGCGGGGGAGTACAATGAGCAGTTCTTC

j_call: TRBJ1-1
v_call: TRBV27
d_call: .
clone_size: few
cdr3_aa: CASSFVLGTEAFF
cdr3_nt: TGTGCCAGCAGTTTTGTACTCGGCACTGAAGCTTTCTTT

j_call: TRBJ1-6
v_call: TRBV4-3
d_call: .
clone_size: .
cdr3_aa: CASSRGSGRPLHF
cdr3_nt: TGCGCCAGCAGCCGTGGGAGTGGACGTCCCCTCCACTTT

j_call: TRBJ1-3
v_call: TRBV30
d_call: .
clone_size: .
cdr3_aa: CAWSPTGLGNTIYF
cdr3_nt: TGTGCCTGGAGCCCCACGGGACTCGGAAACACCATATATTTT

j_call: TRBJ1-4
v_call: TRBV5-5
d_call: .
clone_size: .
cdr3_aa: CASSPSPEGKREKLFF
cdr3_nt: TGTGCCAGCAGCCCCTCACCGGAGGGGAAGAGAGAAAAACTGTTTTTT

j_call: TRBJ2-2
v_call: TRBV7-9
d_call: .
clone_size: .
cdr3_aa: CSSSLNEVSGELFF
cdr3_nt: TGTTCCAGCAGCTTAAATGAGGTGTCCGGGGAGCTGTTTTTT

j_call: TRBJ2-1
v_call: TRBV2
d_call: TRBD2
clone_size: .
cdr3_aa: CANRKAGGYNEQFF
cdr3_nt: TGTGCCAACAGAAAAGCGGGGGGATACAATGAGCAGTTCTTC

j_call: TRBJ2-3
v_call: TRBV7-8
d_call: .
clone_size: .
cdr3_aa: CASSLLGGTDTQYF
cdr3_nt: TGTGCCAGCAGCTTACTAGGGGGAACAGATACGCAGTATTTT